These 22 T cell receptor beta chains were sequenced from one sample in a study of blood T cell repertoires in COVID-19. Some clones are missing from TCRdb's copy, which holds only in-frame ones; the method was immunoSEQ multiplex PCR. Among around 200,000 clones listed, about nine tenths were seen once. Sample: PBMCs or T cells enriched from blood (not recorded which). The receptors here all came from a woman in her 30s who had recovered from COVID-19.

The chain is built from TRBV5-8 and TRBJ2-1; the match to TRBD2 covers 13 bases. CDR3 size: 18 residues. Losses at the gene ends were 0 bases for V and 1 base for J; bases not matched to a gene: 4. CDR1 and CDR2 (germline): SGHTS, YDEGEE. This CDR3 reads CASSLELAGGQSYNEQFF. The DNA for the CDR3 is TGTGCCAGCAGCTTGGAACTAGCGGGGGGGCAGTCCTACAATGAGCAGTTCTTC.

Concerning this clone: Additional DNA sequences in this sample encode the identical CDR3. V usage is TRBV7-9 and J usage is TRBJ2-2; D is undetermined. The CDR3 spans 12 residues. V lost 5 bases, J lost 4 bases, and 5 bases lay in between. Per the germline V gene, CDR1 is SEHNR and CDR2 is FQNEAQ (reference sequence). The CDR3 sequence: CASSHSTGELFF. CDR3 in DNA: TGTGCCAGCAGCCACAGCACCGGGGAGCTGTTTTTT.

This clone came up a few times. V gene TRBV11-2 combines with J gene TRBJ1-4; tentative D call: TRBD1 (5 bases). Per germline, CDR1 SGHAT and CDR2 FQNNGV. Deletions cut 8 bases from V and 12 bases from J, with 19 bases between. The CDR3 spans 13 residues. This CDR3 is CASSTERQLELFF. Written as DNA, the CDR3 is TGTGCCAGCTCCACGGAGAGACAGCTGGAACTGTTTTTT.

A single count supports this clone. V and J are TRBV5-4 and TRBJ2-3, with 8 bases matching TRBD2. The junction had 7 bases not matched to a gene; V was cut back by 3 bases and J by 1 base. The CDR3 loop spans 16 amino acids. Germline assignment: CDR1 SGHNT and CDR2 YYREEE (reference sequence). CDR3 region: CASSSKRGTGTDTQYF. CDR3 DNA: TGTGCCAGCAGCTCTAAGCGGGGGACCGGCACAGATACGCAGTATTTT.

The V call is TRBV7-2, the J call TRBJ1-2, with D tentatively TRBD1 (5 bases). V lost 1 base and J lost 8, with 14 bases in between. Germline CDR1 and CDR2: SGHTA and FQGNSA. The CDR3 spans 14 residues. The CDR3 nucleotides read TGTGCCAGCAGCTTAGACTCCCAGGGAAACGGCTACACCTTC. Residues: CASSLDSQGNGYTF.

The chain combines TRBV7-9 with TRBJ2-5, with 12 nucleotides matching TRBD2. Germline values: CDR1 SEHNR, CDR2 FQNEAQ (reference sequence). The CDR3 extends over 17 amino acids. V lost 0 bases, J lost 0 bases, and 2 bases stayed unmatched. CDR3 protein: CASSLATSGGNQETQYF. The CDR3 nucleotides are TGTGCCAGCAGCTTAGCAACTAGCGGGGGGAACCAAGAGACCCAGTACTTC.

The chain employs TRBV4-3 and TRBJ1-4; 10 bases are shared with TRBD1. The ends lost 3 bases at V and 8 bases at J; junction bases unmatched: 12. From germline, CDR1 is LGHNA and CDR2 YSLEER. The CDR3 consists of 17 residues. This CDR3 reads CASSHGNSRGQGEKLFF. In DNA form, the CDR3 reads TGCGCCAGCAGCCATGGCAACTCCCGGGGACAGGGGGAAAAACTGTTTTTT.

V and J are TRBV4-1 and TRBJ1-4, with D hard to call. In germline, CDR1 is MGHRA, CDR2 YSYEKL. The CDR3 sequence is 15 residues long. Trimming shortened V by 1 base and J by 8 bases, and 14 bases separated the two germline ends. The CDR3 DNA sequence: TGCGCCAGCAGCCAAGCGGGTAAACTGAGGGAAAAACTGTTTTTT. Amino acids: CASSQAGKLREKLFF.

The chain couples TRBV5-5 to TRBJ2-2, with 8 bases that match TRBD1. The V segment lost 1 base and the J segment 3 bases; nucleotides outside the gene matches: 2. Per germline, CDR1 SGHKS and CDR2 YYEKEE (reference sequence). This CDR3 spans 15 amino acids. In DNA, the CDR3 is TGTGCCAGCAGCTTGCCGGACAGGGACACCGGGGAGCTGTTTTTT. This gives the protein CASSLPDRDTGELFF.

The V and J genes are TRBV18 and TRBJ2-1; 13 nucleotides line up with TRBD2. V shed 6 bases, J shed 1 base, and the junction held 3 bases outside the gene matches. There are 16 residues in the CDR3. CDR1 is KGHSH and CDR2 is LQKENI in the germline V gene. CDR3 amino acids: CASSRGLAGSYNEQFF. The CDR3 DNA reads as TGTGCCAGCTCCAGGGGACTAGCGGGGTCCTACAATGAGCAGTTCTTC.

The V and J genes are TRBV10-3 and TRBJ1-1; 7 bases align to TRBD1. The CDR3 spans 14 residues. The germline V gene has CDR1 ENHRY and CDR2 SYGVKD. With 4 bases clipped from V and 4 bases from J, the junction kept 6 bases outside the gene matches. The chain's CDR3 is CAISVQGGRTEAFF. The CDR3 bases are TGTGCCATCAGTGTTCAAGGGGGCCGCACTGAAGCTTTCTTT.

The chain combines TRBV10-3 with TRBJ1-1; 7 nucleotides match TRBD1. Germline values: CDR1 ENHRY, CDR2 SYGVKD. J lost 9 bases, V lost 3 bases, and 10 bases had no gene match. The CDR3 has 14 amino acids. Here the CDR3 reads CAISDTTGLVKAFF. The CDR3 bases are TGTGCCATCAGTGACACGACAGGGCTTGTGAAAGCTTTCTTT.

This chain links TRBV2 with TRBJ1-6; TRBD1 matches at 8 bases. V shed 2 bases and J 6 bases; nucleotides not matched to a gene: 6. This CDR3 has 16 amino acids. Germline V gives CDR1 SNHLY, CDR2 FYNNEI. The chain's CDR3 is CASSEFRGLGNSPLHF. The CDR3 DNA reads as TGTGCCAGCAGTGAATTCAGGGGGCTGGGTAATTCACCCCTCCACTTT. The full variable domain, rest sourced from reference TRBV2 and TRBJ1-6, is EPEVTQTPSHQVTQMGQEVILRCVPISNHLYFYWYRQILGQKVEFLVSFYNNEISEKSEIFDDQFSVERPDGSNFTLKIRSTKLEDSAMYFCASSEFRGLGNSPLHFGNGTRLTVT.

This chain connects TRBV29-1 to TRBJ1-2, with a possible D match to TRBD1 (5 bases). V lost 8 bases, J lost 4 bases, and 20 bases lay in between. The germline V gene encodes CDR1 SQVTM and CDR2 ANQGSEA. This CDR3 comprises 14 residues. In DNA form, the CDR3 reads TGCAGCACTCCTGACCTCAGGGAAGGCTATGGCTACACCTTC. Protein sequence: CSTPDLREGYGYTF.

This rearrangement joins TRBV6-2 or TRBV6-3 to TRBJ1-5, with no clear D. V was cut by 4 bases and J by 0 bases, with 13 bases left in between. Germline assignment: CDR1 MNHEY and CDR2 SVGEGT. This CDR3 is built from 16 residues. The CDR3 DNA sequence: TGTGCCAGCAGTTCTAACCCCCAAGTTAGCAATCAGCCCCAGCATTTT. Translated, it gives CASSSNPQVSNQPQHF.

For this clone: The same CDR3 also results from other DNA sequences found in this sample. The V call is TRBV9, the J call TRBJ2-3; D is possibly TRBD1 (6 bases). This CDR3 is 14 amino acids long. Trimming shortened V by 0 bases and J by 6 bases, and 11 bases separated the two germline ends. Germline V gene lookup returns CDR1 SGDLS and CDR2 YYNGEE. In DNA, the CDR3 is TGTGCCAGCAGCGTAGCAACAGGGACGGATACGCAGTATTTT. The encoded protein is CASSVATGTDTQYF.

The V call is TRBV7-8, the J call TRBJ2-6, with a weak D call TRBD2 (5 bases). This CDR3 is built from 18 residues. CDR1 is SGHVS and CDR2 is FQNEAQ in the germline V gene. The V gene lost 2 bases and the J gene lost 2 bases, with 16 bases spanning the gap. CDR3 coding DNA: TGTGCCAGCAGCTTATTTAGGTTAGAGGAGGCTGGGGCCAACGTCCTGACTTTC. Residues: CASSLFRLEEAGANVLTF.

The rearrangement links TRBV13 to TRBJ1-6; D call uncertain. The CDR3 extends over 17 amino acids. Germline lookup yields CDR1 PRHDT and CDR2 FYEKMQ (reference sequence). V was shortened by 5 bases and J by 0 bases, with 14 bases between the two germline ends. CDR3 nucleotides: TGTGCCAGCAGCCCCTGGTCCCGGAGCTCCTATAATTCACCCCTCCACTTT. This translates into CASSPWSRSSYNSPLHF.

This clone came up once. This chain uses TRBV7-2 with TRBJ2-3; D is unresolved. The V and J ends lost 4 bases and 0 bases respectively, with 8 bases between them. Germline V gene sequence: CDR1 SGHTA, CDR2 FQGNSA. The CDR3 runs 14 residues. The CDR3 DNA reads TGTGCCAGCAGCTCCCCATTTAGCACAGATACGCAGTATTTT. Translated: CASSSPFSTDTQYF.

CDR3: CASSPTGDPNMDTEAFF. The CDR3 DNA is TGCGCCAGCAGCCCAACAGGGGACCCTAATATGGACACTGAAGCTTTCTTT. The chain links TRBV5-1 to TRBJ1-1, with 7 bases matching TRBD1. CDR3 length: 17 amino acids. V was pared by 4 bases and J by 3 bases, with 15 bases of the junction left unmatched. In germline, CDR1 is SGHRS, CDR2 YFSETQ.

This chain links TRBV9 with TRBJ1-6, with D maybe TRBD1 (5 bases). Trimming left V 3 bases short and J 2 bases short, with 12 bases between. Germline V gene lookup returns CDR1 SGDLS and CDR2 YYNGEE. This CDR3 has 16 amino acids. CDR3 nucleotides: TGTGCCAGCAGCGCGAGGCCGGGGGCCTATAATTCACCCCTCCACTTT. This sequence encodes CASSARPGAYNSPLHF.

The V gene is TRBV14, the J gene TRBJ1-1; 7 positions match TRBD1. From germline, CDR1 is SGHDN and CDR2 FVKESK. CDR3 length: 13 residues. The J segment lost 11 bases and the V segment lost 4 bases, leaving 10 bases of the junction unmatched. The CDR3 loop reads CASSPSPTGKAFF. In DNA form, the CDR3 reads TGTGCCAGCAGCCCTTCCCCGACAGGGAAGGCTTTCTTT.